The present TCR beta chain was sequenced within a study of shared clonotypes between healthy human individuals (dated by TCRdb to 2019 to 2021). Describing the broader study: A couple of women and a few men aged 18 to 49 years were included in the cohort. For each donor, three plates each were used for CD4 naive and CD4 memory, two plates were used for CD8 naive, and one plate was used for CD8 memory. To estimate repertoire size and how much clonotype sharing occurs between individuals, the study deeply sequenced the blood TCR repertoires of roughly 5 healthy adults. Different laboratories and diverse techniques were used to prepare libraries and sequence TCR repertoires, to increase sequencing depth and limit assay-specific biases. Each donor's leukapheresis produced roughly between about 0.9 and 9.5 billion PBMCs. Results and caveats for the whole study, not just this receptor: Even with the large sequencing depth, rarefaction of the sorted-subset datasets indicated that sequencing was incomplete. Because the study included a small number of donors, the genetic and exposure-history diversity represented was limited. Only blood was sampled, and tissue TCR repertoires likely differ from those in blood. Clonotypes shared by all four sorted-subset donors showed higher generation probabilities than non-shared clonotypes. Pairwise subsampling indicated that sequencing depth was expected to affect the degree of clonotype sharing among donors. Naive subsets generally had larger estimated clonotype richness than memory subsets did. Approximately 5% of naive CD4, 3.5% of naive CD8, roughly 2.5% of memory CD4, and about 0.4% of memory CD8 clonotypes were shared across a few donors.

Healthy HIV-negative adults with no recently reported acute infections or vaccinations were included as donors. All donors were Caucasian adults living in Nashville, Tennessee, USA. CD4+ T cells were enriched through magnetic negative selection, after which naive cells were positively selected on CD45RA and the remaining negative fraction served as the memory subset. Blood was obtained by leukapheresis, after which PBMCs were separated by Ficoll-Histopaque density gradient centrifugation and cryopreserved in liquid nitrogen vapor phase. Analytical flow cytometry was used to check the purity and quantity of every magnetically sorted T cell population. Genomic DNA was isolated from every sorted fraction and measured by UV absorbance on a Nanodrop 2000c. A remark on this clone: There is no known antigen for this receptor. Per-base quality was not reported, and no clone a single base away is much larger than it.

TCR CDR3 regions were amplified from genomic DNA by multiplex PCR using the deep immunoSEQ assay. For each cell subset, the extracted genomic DNA was distributed evenly across all wells of several immunoSEQ 96-well plates, and each plate served as one replicate. For sorted subsets, each replicate PCR was loaded with roughly 200 ng genomic DNA, equivalent to 25,000 to 35,000 T cell genomes. Purified libraries were quantified with a Qubit 3.0 fluorometer, sized on a Bioanalyzer 2100, and re-quantified with the KAPA Library Quantification kit. A separate single-read 150-cycle Illumina NextSeq 550 flow cell was used to sequence each immunoSEQ 96-well plate. As for the original processing: Because only junctional sequences without quality scores were contained in the immunoSEQ output, filtering matching that applied to full-length reads could not be performed. To assign V/J genes and CDR3, sequences were annotated using PyIR, a Python wrapper for IgBLAST v1.9, with IMGT germline references. Reads with weak V/J assignments (E-value above 1e-6), missing CDR3, stop codons, out-of-frame junctions, or ambiguous translated residues were removed. A V3J clonotype was defined by an identical inferred V gene, J gene, and CDR3 amino acid sequence. Percentage overlap between repertoires was calculated by dividing the number of shared unique clonotypes by the size of the smaller repertoire. Repertoire richness was assessed with RTK rarefaction, the Chao1 estimator, and Recon v2.1 estimates of unobserved clonotypes. For all TCRbeta clonotypes obtained by the gDNA method from four donors, generation probabilities were computed with OLGA. Entries here come from immuneACCESS through TCRdb and include only in-frame sequences with V and J called. Some clones fail to appear in such tables; in the studies checked, an unresolved V gene covers under half of the shortfall, and the cause of the remainder is unknown. The DNA gave D and trimming, while V, J and clone size come from that table. The sample table records roughly 2.4 million clones; approximately 94% of these occur just once. The ten largest clones capture roughly 0.13% of the sample.

Trimming at the junction amounts to 6 bases on V and 3 bases on J, and the germline ends lie 11 bases apart. The CDR3 spans 14 residues, from the cysteine through the phenylalanine. The entry retains the CDR3 DNA only, 42 bases that are in frame from base 1. Taken from the germline V gene, the CDR1 and CDR2 loops are SNHLY and FYNNEI. What was sequenced was naive CD4+ T cells sorted from blood. The cell subset or site label, as the study defines it: CD45RA+ positively selected. The source of this sequence is a young man in good health. The chain uses TRBV2 and TRBJ2-2; the D gene cannot be resolved reliably. The base sequence is TGTGCCAGCAGATGGTTCCTCGACACCGGGGAGCTGTTTTTT. This translates into CASRWFLDTGELFF.